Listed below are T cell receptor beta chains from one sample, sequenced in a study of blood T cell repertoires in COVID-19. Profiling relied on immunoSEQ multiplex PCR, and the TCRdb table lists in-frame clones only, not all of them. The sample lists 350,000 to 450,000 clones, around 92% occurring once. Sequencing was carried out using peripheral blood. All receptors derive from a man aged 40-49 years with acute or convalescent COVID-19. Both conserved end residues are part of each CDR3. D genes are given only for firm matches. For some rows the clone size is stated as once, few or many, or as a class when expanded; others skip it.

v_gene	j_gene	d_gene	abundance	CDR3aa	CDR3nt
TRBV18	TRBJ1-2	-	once	CASSQDTLAHYGYTF	TGTGCCAGCTCCCAAGACACTCTCGCCCACTATGGCTACACCTTC
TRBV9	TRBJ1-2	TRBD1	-	CASSVDPRDRGVSYGYTF	TGTGCCAGCAGCGTAGACCCCCGGGACAGGGGAGTTAGCTATGGCTACACCTTC
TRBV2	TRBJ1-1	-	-	CASSETWATAFF	TGTGCCAGTTCCGAAACTTGGGCCACAGCTTTCTTT
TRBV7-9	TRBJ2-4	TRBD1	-	CASSLSSGGYPYDIQYF	TGTGCCAGCAGCTTGAGCTCAGGGGGTTACCCATACGACATTCAGTACTTC
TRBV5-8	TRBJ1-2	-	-	CASSRIRRVPPRYTF	TGTGCCAGCAGCCGCATAAGGAGGGTACCCCCCCGCTACACCTTC
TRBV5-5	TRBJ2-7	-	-	CASSWALGSNYEQYF	TGTGCCAGCAGCTGGGCCTTGGGCAGTAACTACGAGCAGTACTTC
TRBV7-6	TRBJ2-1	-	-	CASSLRYQRSYNEQFF	TGTGCCAGCAGCTTAAGGTACCAGCGGTCCTACAATGAGCAGTTCTTC
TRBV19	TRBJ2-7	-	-	CASSNRVREQYF	TGTGCCAGTAGTAACCGTGTGAGAGAGCAGTACTTC
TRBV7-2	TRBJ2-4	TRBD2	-	CASSLLAGGAKNIQYF	TGTGCCAGCAGCTTACTAGCGGGGGGAGCCAAAAACATTCAGTACTTC
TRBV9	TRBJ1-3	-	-	CASSVSPSGLRSGNTIYF	TGTGCCAGCAGCGTATCCCCATCGGGACTGCGCTCTGGAAACACCATATATTTT
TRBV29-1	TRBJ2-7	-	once	CSVVTGYEQYF	TGCAGCGTTGTGACAGGCTACGAGCAGTACTTC
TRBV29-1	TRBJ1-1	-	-	CSVDRGLKDEAFF	TGCAGCGTTGATCGCGGTCTTAAGGATGAAGCTTTCTTT
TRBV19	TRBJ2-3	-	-	CASTLGPGSTDTQYF	TGTGCCAGTACCCTAGGTCCAGGGAGCACAGATACGCAGTATTTT
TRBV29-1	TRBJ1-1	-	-	CSVVVRGAKNTEAFF	TGCAGCGTTGTGGTCCGGGGGGCGAAGAACACTGAAGCTTTCTTT
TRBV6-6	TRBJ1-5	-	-	CASSLPSREGQPQHF	TGTGCCAGCAGTCTGCCTAGCAGGGAGGGCCAGCCCCAGCATTTT
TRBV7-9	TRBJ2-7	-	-	CASSLRYYEQYF	TGTGCCAGCAGCTTACGGTACTACGAGCAGTACTTC
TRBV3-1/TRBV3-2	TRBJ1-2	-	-	CASSHRYRRGYTF	TGTGCCAGCAGCCACAGGTATCGGCGTGGGTACACCTTC
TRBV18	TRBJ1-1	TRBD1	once	CASSLNGQGPEAFF	TGTGCCAGCTCGCTAAATGGACAGGGCCCCGAAGCTTTCTTT
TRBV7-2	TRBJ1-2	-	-	CASSLGSGTLNYGYTF	TGTGCCAGCAGCTTAGGATCTGGGACTCTGAACTATGGCTACACCTTC
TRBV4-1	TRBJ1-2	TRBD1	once	CASSPTGQGARYGYTF	TGCGCCAGCAGCCCCACGGGACAGGGGGCTAGGTATGGCTACACCTTC
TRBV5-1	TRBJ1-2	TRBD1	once	CASSFLPRDRNGYTF	TGCGCCAGCAGCTTTTTGCCCCGGGACAGAAATGGCTACACCTTC
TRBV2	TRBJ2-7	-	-	CASSENSYEQYF	TGTGCCAGCAGTGAGAACAGCTACGAGCAGTACTTC
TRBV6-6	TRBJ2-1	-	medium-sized	CAITGAPYNEQFF	TGTGCCATAACGGGAGCTCCCTACAATGAGCAGTTCTTC
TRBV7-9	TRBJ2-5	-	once	CASSPRDTYQETQYF	TGTGCCAGCAGCCCCAGGGACACTTACCAAGAGACCCAGTACTTC
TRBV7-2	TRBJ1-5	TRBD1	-	CASSPHRGHDQPQHF	TGTGCCAGCAGCCCACACAGGGGGCACGATCAGCCCCAGCATTTT
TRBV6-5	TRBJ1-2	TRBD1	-	CASSYSRDRNGYTF	TGTGCCAGCAGTTACTCGAGGGACAGAAACGGCTACACCTTC
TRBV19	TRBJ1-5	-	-	CASSSSAGAGNQPQHF	TGTGCCAGTAGTAGCTCGGCGGGGGCGGGCAATCAGCCCCAGCATTTT
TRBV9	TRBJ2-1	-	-	CASSVGPRDEQFF	TGTGCCAGCAGCGTAGGACCGCGGGACGAGCAGTTCTTC
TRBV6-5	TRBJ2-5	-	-	CASSFGFHRNQETQYF	TGTGCCAGCAGTTTTGGTTTTCACAGGAACCAAGAGACCCAGTACTTC
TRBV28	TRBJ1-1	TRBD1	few	CASSLTGFLGTEAFF	TGTGCCAGCAGTTTGACAGGGTTTCTAGGCACTGAAGCTTTCTTT
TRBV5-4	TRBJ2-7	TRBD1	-	CASGTWDRGYEQYF	TGTGCCAGCGGGACTTGGGACAGGGGATACGAGCAGTACTTC
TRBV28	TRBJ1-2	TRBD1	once	CASSPTGTGSLGYTF	TGTGCCAGCAGTCCCACCGGGACAGGGAGTTTAGGCTACACCTTC
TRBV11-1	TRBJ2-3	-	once	CASSLLRGTDTQYF	TGTGCCAGCAGCTTATTGCGGGGCACAGATACGCAGTATTTT
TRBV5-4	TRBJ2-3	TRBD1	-	CASSFFRTGPSDRTDTQYF	TGTGCCAGCAGCTTTTTTAGGACAGGGCCCTCCGACCGGACAGATACGCAGTATTTT
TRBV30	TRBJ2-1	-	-	CAWRTAGNSYNEQFF	TGTGCCTGGAGGACGGCGGGGAATTCCTACAATGAGCAGTTCTTC
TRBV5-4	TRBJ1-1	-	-	CASSLGGDTEAFF	TGTGCCAGCAGCTTGGGGGGGGACACTGAAGCTTTCTTT
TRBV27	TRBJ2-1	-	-	CASSSPRTGQYGNEQFF	TGTGCCAGCAGTTCCCCGAGGACGGGACAATATGGCAATGAGCAGTTCTTC
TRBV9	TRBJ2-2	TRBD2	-	CASSPRGGRGGDTGELFF	TGTGCCAGCAGCCCAAGGGGAGGGCGCGGTGGGGACACCGGGGAGCTGTTTTTT
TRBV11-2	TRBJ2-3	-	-	CASSFRVYTDTQYF	TGTGCCAGCAGCTTCAGGGTCTACACAGATACGCAGTATTTT
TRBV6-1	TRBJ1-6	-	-	CASSGNGGAGNSPLHF	TGTGCCAGCAGTGGGAATGGGGGGGCTGGGAATTCACCCCTCCACTTT
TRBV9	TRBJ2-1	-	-	CASSPRDTYNEQFF	TGTGCCAGCAGCCCCCGGGACACCTACAATGAGCAGTTCTTC
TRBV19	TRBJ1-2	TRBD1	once	CASSTLEGQGALTRAGYTF	TGTGCCAGTAGTACGCTAGAAGGACAGGGTGCATTGACACGTGCTGGCTACACCTTC
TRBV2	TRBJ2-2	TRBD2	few	CASSGTSGNTGELFF	TGTGCCAGCAGCGGGACTAGTGGGAACACCGGGGAGCTGTTTTTT
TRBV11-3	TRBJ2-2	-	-	CASSMLRSGELFF	TGTGCCAGCAGCATGTTGAGGAGCGGGGAGCTGTTTTTT
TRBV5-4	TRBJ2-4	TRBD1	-	CASSLGGTGRNIQYF	TGTGCCAGCAGCTTGGGAGGGACAGGGAGGAACATTCAGTACTTC
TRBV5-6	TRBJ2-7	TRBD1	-	CASSLRQGSPFYEQYF	TGTGCCAGCAGCTTGAGACAGGGGAGCCCCTTCTACGAGCAGTACTTC
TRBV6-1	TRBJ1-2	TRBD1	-	CASSDGPNPGQGAGFF	TGTGCCAGCAGTGATGGGCCTAACCCGGGACAGGGGGCCGGTTTCTTC
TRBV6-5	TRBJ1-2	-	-	CASSEEGRAWNGYTF	TGTGCCAGCAGCGAGGAGGGCAGGGCTTGGAATGGCTACACCTTC